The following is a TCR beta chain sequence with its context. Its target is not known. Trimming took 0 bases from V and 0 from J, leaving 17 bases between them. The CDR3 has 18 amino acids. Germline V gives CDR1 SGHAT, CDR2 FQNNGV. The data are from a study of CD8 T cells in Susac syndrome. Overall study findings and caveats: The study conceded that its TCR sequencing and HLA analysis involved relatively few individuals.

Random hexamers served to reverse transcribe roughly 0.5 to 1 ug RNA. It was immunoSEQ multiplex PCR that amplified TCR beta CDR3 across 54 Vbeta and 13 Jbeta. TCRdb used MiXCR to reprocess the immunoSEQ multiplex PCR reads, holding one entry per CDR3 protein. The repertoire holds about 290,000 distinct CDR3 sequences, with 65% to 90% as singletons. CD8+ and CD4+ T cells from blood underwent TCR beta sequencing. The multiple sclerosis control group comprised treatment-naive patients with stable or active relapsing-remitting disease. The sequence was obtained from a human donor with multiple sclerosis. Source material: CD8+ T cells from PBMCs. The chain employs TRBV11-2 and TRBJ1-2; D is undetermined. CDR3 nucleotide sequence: TGTGCCAGCAGCTTAGATTGTCGGCGGCCCTTAGCTAACTATGGCTACACCTTC. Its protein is CASSLDCRRPLANYGYTF. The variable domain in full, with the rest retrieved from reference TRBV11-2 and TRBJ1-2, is EAGVAQSPRYKIIEKRQSVAFWCNPISGHATLYWYQQILGQGPKLLIQFQNNGVVDDSQLPKDRFSAERLKGVDSTLKIQPAKLEDSAVYLCASSLDCRRPLANYGYTFGSGTRLTVV.